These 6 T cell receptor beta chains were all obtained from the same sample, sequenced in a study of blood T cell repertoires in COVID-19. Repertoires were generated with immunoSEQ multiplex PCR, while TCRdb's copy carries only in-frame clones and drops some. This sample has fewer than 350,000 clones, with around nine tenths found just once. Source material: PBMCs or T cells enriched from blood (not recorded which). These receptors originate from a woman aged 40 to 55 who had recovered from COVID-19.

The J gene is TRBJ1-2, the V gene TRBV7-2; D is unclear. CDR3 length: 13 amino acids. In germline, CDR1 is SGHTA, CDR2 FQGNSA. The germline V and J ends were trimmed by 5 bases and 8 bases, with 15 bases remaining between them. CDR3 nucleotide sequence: TGTGCCAGCAGCACGAGGATTGTGAGGGGCTACACCTTC. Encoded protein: CASSTRIVRGYTF.

The DNA for the CDR3 is TGCGCCAGCAGCTTGAATGTAGTGGGCCTGAACACCGGGGAGCTGTTTTTT. It translates to CASSLNVVGLNTGELFF. The rearrangement uses TRBV5-1 and TRBJ2-2; D unresolved. CDR3 size: 17 residues. V was cut by 1 base and J by 1 base, with 14 bases left in between. Germline CDR1 and CDR2: SGHRS and YFSETQ.

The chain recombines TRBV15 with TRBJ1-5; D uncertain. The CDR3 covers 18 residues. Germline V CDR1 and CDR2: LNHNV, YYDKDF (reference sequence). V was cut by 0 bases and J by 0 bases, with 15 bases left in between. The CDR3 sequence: CATSRDFRSGYSNQPQHF. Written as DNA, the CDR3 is TGTGCCACCAGCAGAGATTTCAGGTCTGGGTATAGCAATCAGCCCCAGCATTTT.

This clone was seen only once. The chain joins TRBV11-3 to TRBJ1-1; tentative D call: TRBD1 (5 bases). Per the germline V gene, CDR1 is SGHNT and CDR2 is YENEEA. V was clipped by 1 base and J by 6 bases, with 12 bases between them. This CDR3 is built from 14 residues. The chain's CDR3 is CASSLGGSISEAFF. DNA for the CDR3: TGTGCCAGCAGCTTAGGGGGCAGTATCTCTGAAGCTTTCTTT.

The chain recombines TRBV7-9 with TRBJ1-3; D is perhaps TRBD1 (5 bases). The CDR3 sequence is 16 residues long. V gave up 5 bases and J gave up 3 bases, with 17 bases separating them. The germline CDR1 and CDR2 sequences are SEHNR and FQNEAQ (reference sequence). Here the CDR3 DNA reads TGTGCCAGCAGCCCACAAGCAGGGCGAATTGGAAACACCATATATTTT. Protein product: CASSPQAGRIGNTIYF. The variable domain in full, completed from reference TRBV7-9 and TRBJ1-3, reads DTGVSQNPRHKITKRGQNVTFRCDPISEHNRLYWYRQTLGQGPEFLTYFQNEAQLEKSRLLSDRFSAERPKGSFSTLEIQRTEQGDSAMYLCASSPQAGRIGNTIYFGEGSWLTVV.

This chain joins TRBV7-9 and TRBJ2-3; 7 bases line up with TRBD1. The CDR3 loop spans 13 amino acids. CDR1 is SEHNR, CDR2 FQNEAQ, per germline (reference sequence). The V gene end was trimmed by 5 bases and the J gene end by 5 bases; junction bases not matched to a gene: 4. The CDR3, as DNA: TGTGCCAGCAGCAACAGGGGCCTAGATACGCAGTATTTT. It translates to CASSNRGLDTQYF.